The clone carrying this T cell receptor (beta chain) has more than one count but fewer than ten. Its antigen is not identified. CDR1 and CDR2 (germline): LGHNA, YNFKEQ. The CDR3 spans 14 residues. V lost 0 bases to trimming and J lost 7 bases, with 12 bases between them. This specimen comes from a study of beta chain features in type 1 diabetes. Across the whole study: Age, gender, cell numbers and subset yield matched between patients and controls.

General observations from the study: At VDJ recombination sites, type 1 diabetes patients had fewer insertions and more deleted nucleotides. Moderately but significantly shorter TCRB CDR3s were found in Type 1 diabetes patients in all four CD4+ subsets. The study left unresolved whether HLA type influences TCRB rearrangement.

Every isolated RNA sample was fully reverse transcribed, so sequencing captured expressed TCRB transcripts. Here immunoSEQ multiplex PCR was the method, and the copy in TCRdb shows in-frame clones only, minus some. The sample includes over 200,000 clones, roughly a tenth of them seen just once. Every donor provided one heparinised blood draw, which averaged about 110 mL. The J gene is TRBJ1-2, the V gene TRBV4-2; a possible D gene is TRBD1 (5 bases). This clonotype was obtained from a man aged 25 to 40 with type 1 diabetes. What was sequenced was naive CD4+ T cells from blood. This CDR3 reads CASSQDRGFGGYTF. In DNA form, the CDR3 reads TGTGCCAGCAGCCAAGATAGGGGATTCGGTGGCTACACCTTC.